The text below deals with one TCR beta chain. Its antigen is still unknown. The read ends 3 residues early relative to the CDR3; the germline J gene fills the gap. This CDR3 is 14 amino acids long. V lost 4 bases and J lost 5, with 14 bases in between. CDR1 and CDR2 from the germline V gene are SNHLY and FYNNEI. The entry originates in a study of T cells in women clearing cervical HPV infection. Study as a whole: Women with histologically confirmed HPV16-related CIN3 or worse, 2 with invasive cancer, served as cases.

Findings and limits, study-wide: Timing of associations relative to infection is unclear; T-cell subsets were not isolated.

The repertoire was sequenced with immunoSEQ multiplex PCR; TCRdb's copy has only in-frame clones and lacks some. This table lists over 45,000 clones. Sequenced input: blood buffy coat. The V and J genes are TRBV2 and TRBJ2-5, with D maybe TRBD2 (6 bases). This TCR came from a woman aged 18 to 75 with a cervical HPV16 infection that either progressed to CIN3+ or cleared (not recorded which). The part of the CDR3 DNA that was read is TGTGCCAGCAGTGCCGGGGGAGGTTGGGAGACC. Its translation is CASSAGGGWET. The CDR3 reads in full as CASSAGGGWETQYF.